This T cell receptor beta chain was identified during a study of CD8+ T cells in alopecia areata. The CDR3 contains 13 residues. The germline V gene has CDR1 NNHDY and CDR2 SYVADS. Trimming cost V 4 bases and J 6 bases; bases outside gene matches: 3. This clone was seen only a few times. Gene names and germline match the mouse. The read gets to within 4 residues of the CDR3 end, and the germline J gene fills in the rest. Additional DNA sequences in this sample encode the identical CDR3. As the sequencing template, cDNA was produced by extracting RNA and reverse transcribing it. Sequenced by immunoSEQ multiplex PCR; TCRdb stores in-frame clones only, minus some. The sample shows around 100,000 clones, no singletons; the ten largest hold 15% to 20%.

The sequencing input was lesional skin. This receptor was obtained from a C3H/HeJ mouse with alopecia areata. MHC haplotype: H2-k. The chain uses TRBV13-3 and TRBJ2-1; 8 positions agree with TRBD1. The part of the CDR3 DNA that was read is TGTGCCAGCAGTCCAGGGGGCCGTGCT. Residues: CASSPGGRA. Given in full, the CDR3 is CASSPGGRAEQFF.